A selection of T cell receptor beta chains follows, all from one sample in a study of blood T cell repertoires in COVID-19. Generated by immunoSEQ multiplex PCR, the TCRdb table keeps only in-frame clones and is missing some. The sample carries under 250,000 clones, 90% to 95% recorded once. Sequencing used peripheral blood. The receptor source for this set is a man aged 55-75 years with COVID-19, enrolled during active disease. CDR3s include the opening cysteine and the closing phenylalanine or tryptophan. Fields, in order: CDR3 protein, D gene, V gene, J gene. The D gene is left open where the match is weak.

CDR3aa: CSASSGTGGINEQFF
d_gene: TRBD1
v_gene: TRBV20-1
j_gene: TRBJ2-1

CDR3aa: CSVGSRGTMNTEAFF
d_gene: .
v_gene: TRBV29-1
j_gene: TRBJ1-1

CDR3aa: CASSLGDTPNGELFF
d_gene: .
v_gene: TRBV5-1
j_gene: TRBJ2-2

CDR3aa: CASSPDSNYGYTF
d_gene: .
v_gene: TRBV18
j_gene: TRBJ1-2

CDR3aa: CASSLYGGRETQYF
d_gene: .
v_gene: TRBV5-1
j_gene: TRBJ2-5

CDR3aa: CASSNQGSQPQHF
d_gene: .
v_gene: TRBV6-2/TRBV6-3
j_gene: TRBJ1-5

CDR3aa: CASSQESRINTEAFF
d_gene: .
v_gene: TRBV3-1/TRBV3-2
j_gene: TRBJ1-1

CDR3aa: CASSLALIMQYF
d_gene: .
v_gene: TRBV12-3/TRBV12-4
j_gene: TRBJ2-3

CDR3aa: CASKQGLNQPQHF
d_gene: .
v_gene: TRBV12-3/TRBV12-4
j_gene: TRBJ1-5

CDR3aa: CASSPQRGTGGSYNSPLHF
d_gene: TRBD1
v_gene: TRBV5-4
j_gene: TRBJ1-6

CDR3aa: CASSLGTGYNEKLFF
d_gene: TRBD1
v_gene: TRBV7-6
j_gene: TRBJ1-4

CDR3aa: CASRPQGNNSPLHF
d_gene: .
v_gene: TRBV7-9
j_gene: TRBJ1-6